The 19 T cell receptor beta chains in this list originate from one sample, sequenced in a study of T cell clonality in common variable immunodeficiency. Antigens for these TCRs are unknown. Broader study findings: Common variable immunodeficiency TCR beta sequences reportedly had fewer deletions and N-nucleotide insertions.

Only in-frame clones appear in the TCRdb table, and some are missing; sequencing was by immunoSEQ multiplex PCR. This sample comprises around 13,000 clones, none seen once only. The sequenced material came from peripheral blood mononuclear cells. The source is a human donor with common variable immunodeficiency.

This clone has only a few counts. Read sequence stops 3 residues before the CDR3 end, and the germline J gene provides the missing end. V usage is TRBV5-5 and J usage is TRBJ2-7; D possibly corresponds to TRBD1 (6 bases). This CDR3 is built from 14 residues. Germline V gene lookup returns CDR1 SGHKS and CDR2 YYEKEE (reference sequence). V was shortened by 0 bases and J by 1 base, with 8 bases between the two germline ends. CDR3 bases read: TGTGCCAGCAGCTTGGTGGACAGTTCCTACGAG. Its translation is CASSLVDSSYE. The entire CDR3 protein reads CASSLVDSSYEQYF.

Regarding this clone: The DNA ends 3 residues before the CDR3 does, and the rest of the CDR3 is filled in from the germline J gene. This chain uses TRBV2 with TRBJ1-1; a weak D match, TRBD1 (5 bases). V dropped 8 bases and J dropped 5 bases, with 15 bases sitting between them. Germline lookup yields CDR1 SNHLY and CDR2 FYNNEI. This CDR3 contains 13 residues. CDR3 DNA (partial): TGTGCCAGCCAAGCTCAGGGTAATACTGAA. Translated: CASQAQGNTE. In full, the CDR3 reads CASQAQGNTEAFF.

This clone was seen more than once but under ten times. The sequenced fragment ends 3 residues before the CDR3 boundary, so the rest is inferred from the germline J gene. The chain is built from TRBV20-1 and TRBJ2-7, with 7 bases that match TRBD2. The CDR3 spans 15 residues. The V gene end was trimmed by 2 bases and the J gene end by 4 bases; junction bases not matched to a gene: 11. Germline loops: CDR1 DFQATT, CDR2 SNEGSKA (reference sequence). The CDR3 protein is CSARPGAGPLYEQYF. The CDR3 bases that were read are TGCAGTGCTAGACCCGGAGCGGGGCCACTTTACGAG.

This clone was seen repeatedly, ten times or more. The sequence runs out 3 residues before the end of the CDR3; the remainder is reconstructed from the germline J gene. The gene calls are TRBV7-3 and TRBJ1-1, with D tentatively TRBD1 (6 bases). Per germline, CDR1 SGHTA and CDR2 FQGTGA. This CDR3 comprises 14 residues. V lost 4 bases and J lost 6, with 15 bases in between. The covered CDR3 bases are TGTGCCAGCAGCTCTCAAGGGGGATTGGCTGAA. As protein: CASSSQGGLAE. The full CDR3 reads CASSSQGGLAEAFF.

The CDR3 DNA, read in part, is TGTGCCAGCAGCTTAGAACTAAGTTCGGGGTCTACCTATGGC. Amino acids: CASSLELSSGSTYG. The complete CDR3 reads CASSLELSSGSTYGYTF. The chain combines TRBV7-8 with TRBJ1-2; D is undetermined. The read gets to within 3 residues of the CDR3 end, and the germline J gene fills in the rest. The CDR3 contains 17 residues. Germline loops: CDR1 SGHVS, CDR2 FQNEAQ. Trimming left V 1 base short and J 4 bases short, with 19 bases between.

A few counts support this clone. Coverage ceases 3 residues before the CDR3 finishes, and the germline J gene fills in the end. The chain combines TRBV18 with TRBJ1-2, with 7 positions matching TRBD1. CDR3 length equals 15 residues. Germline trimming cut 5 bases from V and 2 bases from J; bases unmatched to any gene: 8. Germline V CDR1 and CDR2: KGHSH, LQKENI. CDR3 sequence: CASSLTGAENYGYTF. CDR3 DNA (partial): TGTGCCAGCTCATTAACAGGGGCGGAGAACTATGGC.

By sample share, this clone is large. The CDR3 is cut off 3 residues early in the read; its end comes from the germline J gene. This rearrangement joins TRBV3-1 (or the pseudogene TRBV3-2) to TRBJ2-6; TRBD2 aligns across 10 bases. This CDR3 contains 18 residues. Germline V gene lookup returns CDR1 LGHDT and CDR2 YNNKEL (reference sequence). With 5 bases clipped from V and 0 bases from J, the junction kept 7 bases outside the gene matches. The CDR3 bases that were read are TGTGCCAGCAGCGACCTAGCGGGGGAGCTCTCTGGGGCCAACGTC. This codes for CASSDLAGELSGANV. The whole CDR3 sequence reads CASSDLAGELSGANVLTF.

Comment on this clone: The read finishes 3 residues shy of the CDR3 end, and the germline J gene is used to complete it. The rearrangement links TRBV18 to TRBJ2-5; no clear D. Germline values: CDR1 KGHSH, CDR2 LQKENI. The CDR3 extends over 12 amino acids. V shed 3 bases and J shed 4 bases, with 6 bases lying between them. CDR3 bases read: TGTGCCAGCTCACCCCCCGGAGAGACC. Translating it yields CASSPPGET. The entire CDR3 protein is CASSPPGETQYF.

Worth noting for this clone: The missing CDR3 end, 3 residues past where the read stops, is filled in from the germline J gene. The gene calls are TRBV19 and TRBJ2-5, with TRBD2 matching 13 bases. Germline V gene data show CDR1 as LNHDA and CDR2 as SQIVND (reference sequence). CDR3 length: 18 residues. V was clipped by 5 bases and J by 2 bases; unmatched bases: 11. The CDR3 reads CASSPRTRTSGGQETQYF. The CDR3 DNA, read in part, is TGTGCCAGTAGTCCCCGCACTCGGACTAGCGGGGGACAAGAGACC.

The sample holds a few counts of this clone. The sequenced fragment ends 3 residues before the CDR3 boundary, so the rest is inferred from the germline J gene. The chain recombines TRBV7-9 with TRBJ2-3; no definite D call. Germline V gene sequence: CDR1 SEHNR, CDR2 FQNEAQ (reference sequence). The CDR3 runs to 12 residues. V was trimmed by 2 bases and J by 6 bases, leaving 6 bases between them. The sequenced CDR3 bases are TGTGCCAGCAGCTTAAGGGCCGATACG. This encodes CASSLRADT. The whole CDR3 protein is CASSLRADTQYF.

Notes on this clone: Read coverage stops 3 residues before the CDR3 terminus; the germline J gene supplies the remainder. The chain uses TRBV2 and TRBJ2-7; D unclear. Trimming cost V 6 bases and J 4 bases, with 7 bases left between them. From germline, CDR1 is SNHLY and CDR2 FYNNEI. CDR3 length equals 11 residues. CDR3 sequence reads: CASSLAYEQYF. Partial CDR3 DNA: TGTGCCAGCAGCCTGGCTTACGAG. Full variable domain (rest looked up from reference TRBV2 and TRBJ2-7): EPEVTQTPSHQVTQMGQEVILRCVPISNHLYFYWYRQILGQKVEFLVSFYNNEISEKSEIFDDQFSVERPDGSNFTLKIRSTKLEDSAMYFCASSLAYEQYFGPGTRLTVT.

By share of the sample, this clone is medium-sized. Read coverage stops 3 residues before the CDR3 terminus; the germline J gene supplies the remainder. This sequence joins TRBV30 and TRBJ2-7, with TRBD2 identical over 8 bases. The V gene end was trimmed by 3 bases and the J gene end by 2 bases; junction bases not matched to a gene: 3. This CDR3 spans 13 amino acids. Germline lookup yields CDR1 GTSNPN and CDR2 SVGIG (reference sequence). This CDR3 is CAWSVSGAYEQYF. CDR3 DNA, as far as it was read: TGTGCCTGGAGCGTTAGCGGGGCCTACGAG.

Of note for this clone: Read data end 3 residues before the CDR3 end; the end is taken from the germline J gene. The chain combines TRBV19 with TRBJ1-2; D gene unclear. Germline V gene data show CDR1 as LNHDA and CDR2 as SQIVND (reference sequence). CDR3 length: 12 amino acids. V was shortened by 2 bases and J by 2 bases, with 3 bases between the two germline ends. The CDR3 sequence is CASSIRNYGYTF. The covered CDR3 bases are TGTGCCAGTAGTATACGGAACTATGGC.

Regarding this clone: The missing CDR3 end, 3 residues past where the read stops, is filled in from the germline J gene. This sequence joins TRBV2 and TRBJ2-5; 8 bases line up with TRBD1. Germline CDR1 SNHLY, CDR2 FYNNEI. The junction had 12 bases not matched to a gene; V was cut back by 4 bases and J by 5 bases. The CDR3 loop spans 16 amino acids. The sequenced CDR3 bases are TGTGCCAGCAGTGGCCCCGGGCAGGGGGCCTTGGAGACC. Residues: CASSGPGQGALET. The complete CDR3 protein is CASSGPGQGALETQYF.

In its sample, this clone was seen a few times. This chain's CDR3 is CASSITGGRQETQYF. CDR3 DNA, as far as it was read: TGTGCCAGTAGTATTACAGGGGGACGACAAGAGACC. The chain is built from TRBV19 and TRBJ2-5; 8 nucleotides match TRBD1. The read stops 3 residues short of the end of the CDR3; the missing end is completed from the germline J gene. Trimming cost V 3 bases and J 2 bases; bases outside gene matches: 5. CDR1 is LNHDA and CDR2 is SQIVND in the germline V gene (reference sequence). The CDR3 has 15 residues. Complete variable domain (other parts from reference TRBV19 and TRBJ2-5): DGGITQSPKYLFRKEGQNVTLSCEQNLNHDAMYWYRQDPGQGLRLIYYSQIVNDFQKGDIAEGYSVSREKKESFPLTVTSAQKNPTAFYLCASSITGGRQETQYFGPGTRLLVL.

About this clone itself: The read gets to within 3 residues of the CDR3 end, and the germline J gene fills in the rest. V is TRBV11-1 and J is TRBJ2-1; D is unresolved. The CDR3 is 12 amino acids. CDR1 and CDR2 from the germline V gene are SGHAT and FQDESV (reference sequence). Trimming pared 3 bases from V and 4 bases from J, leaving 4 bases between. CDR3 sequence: CASSFQYNEQFF. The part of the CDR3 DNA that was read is TGTGCCAGCAGCTTCCAGTACAATGAG.

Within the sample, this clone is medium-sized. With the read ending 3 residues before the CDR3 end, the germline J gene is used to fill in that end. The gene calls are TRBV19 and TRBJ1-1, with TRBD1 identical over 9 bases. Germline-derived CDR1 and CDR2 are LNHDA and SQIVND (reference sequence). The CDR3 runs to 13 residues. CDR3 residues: CASSIEGQGSAFF. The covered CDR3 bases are TGTGCCAGTAGTATAGAAGGACAGGGGTCG.

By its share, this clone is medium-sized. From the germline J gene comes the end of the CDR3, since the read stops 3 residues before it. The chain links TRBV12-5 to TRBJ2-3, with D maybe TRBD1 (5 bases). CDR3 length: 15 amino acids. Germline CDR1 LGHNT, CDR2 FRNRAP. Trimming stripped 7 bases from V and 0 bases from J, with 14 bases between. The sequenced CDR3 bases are TGTGCTAGTGTCTTTGACAGAGCTAGCACAGATACG. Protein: CASVFDRASTDT. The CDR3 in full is CASVFDRASTDTQYF.

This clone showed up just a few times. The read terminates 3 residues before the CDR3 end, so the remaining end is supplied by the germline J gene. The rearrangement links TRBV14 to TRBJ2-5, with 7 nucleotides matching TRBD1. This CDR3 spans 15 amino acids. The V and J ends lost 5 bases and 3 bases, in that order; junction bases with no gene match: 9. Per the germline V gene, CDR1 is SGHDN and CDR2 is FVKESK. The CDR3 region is CASSTLDREKETQYF. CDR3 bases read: TGTGCCAGCAGCACCCTTGACAGGGAAAAAGAGACC.